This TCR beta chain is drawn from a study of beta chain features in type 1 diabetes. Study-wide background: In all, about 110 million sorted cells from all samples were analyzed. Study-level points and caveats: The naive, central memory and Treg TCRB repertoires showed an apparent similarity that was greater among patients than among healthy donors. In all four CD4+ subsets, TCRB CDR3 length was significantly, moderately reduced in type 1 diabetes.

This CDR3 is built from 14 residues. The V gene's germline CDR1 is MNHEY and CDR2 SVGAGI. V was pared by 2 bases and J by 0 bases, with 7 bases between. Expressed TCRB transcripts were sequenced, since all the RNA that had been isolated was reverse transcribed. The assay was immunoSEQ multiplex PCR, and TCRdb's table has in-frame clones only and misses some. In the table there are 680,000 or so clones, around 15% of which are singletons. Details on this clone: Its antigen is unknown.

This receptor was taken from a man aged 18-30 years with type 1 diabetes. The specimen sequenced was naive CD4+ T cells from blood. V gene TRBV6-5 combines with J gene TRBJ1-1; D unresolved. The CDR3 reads CASSYDQMNTEAFF. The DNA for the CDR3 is TGTGCCAGCAGTTACGACCAGATGAACACTGAAGCTTTCTTT.